The 20 T cell receptor beta chains in this list originate from one sample, sequenced in a study of shared clonotypes between healthy human individuals. Clones were sequenced by immunoSEQ multiplex PCR, and TCRdb holds only the in-frame ones, with some missing. In the table there are about 460,000 clones, 75% to 80% of which are singletons. The sequenced sample consisted of PBMCs. The origin of the receptors is a woman in her forties in good health. Some clones in this sample may be carry-over from other donors' samples.

This rearrangement joins TRBV28 to TRBJ1-6; 10 nucleotides line up with TRBD1. The CDR3 length is 18 residues. Trimming cost V 4 bases and J 10 bases; bases outside gene matches: 16. Germline V gene data show CDR1 as MDHEN and CDR2 as SYDVKM. The CDR3 loop is CASSSFTSGTGVRSPLHF. CDR3 DNA sequence: TGTGCCAGCAGTTCCTTCACCTCCGGGACAGGGGTTAGATCACCCCTCCACTTT.

The V gene is TRBV4-1, the J gene TRBJ1-1; no reliable D call. The CDR3 loop spans 13 amino acids. CDR1 is MGHRA and CDR2 is YSYEKL in the germline V gene. V shed 7 bases and J shed 1 base, with 10 bases lying between them. The CDR3 DNA sequence: TGCGCCAGCACCCTTACGAAGAACACTGAAGCTTTCTTT. Residues: CASTLTKNTEAFF.

This chain uses TRBV11-3 with TRBJ2-1; possibly TRBD2 for D (5 bases). V was clipped by 5 bases and J by 6 bases, with 17 bases between them. This CDR3 spans 15 amino acids. Per the germline V gene, CDR1 is SGHNT and CDR2 is YENEEA. CDR3 sequence: CASSEPGIEANEQFF. CDR3 nucleotide sequence: TGTGCCAGCAGCGAGCCGGGAATTGAAGCCAATGAGCAGTTCTTC.

The CDR3 spells CASSFMETEAFF. In nucleotides, the CDR3 is TGTGCCAGCAGTTTCATGGAAACTGAAGCTTTCTTT. The gene calls are TRBV28 and TRBJ1-1; D unresolved. Germline assignment: CDR1 MDHEN and CDR2 SYDVKM. V gave up 3 bases and J gave up 5 bases, with 7 bases separating them. The CDR3 has 12 amino acids.

Details on this clone: Given a much more abundant clone one base away, this may be a read error. The chain employs TRBV7-8 and TRBJ2-5; D is perhaps TRBD1 or TRBD2 (5 bases each). V was trimmed by 5 bases and J by 5 bases, leaving 15 bases between them. Germline CDR1 is SGHVS and CDR2 is FQNEAQ. This CDR3 comprises 14 residues. For the CDR3, the DNA is TGTGCCAGCAGCCTTCAGGGAGTCGGGGAGACCCAGTACTTC. Its protein is CASSLQGVGETQYF.

This clone was seen only a few times. The chain employs TRBV5-1 and TRBJ2-5, with D perhaps being TRBD1 or TRBD2 (6 bases each). Germline CDR1 SGHRS, CDR2 YFSETQ. Trimming took 4 bases from V and 4 from J, leaving 14 bases between them. This CDR3 comprises 14 residues. This chain's CDR3 is CASSPRLGGETQYF. CDR3 bases: TGCGCCAGCAGCCCCCGACTAGGGGGAGAGACCCAGTACTTC.

The chain carries TRBV29-1 and TRBJ2-3; D is possibly TRBD2 (5 bases). Trimming left V 4 bases short and J 0 bases short, with 11 bases between. This CDR3 spans 14 amino acids. Germline V gene lookup returns CDR1 SQVTM and CDR2 ANQGSEA. In nucleotides, the CDR3 is TGCAGCGTTGTCGGCCAGCGGAGCACAGATACGCAGTATTTT. Translated, it gives CSVVGQRSTDTQYF.

The V and J genes are TRBV15 and TRBJ2-1; 7 bases fit TRBD2. The V segment lost 1 base and the J segment 7 bases; nucleotides outside the gene matches: 4. Germline-derived CDR1 and CDR2 are LNHNV and YYDKDF (reference sequence). CDR3 size: 14 residues. The CDR3 loop is CATSRGFSGNEQFF. CDR3 in DNA: TGTGCCACCAGCAGAGGGTTTAGCGGGAATGAGCAGTTCTTC.

This chain joins TRBV5-4 and TRBJ2-6, with TRBD1 identical over 7 bases. The CDR3 loop spans 15 amino acids. The V and J ends lost 0 bases and 11 bases, in that order; junction bases with no gene match: 8. Looked up from germline, CDR1 is SGHNT and CDR2 is YYREEE (reference sequence). CDR3: CASSLGQGGLHVLTF. The DNA of the CDR3 is TGTGCCAGCAGCTTGGGACAGGGCGGGCTCCACGTCCTGACTTTC.

This chain joins TRBV10-2 and TRBJ2-1; 9 bases align to TRBD2. From germline, CDR1 is WSHSY and CDR2 SAAADI. The CDR3 has 15 residues. Germline trimming cut 6 bases from V and 8 bases from J; bases unmatched to any gene: 11. CDR3 nucleotides: TGCGCCAGCAGCGCCGGGGTAGCGGGAGTTCATGAGCAGTTCTTC. This codes for CASSAGVAGVHEQFF.

The rearrangement joins TRBV27 to TRBJ2-7, with D unclear. V was pared by 2 bases and J by 2 bases, with 10 bases between. The CDR3 loop spans 14 amino acids. In germline, CDR1 is MNHEY, CDR2 SMNVEV (reference sequence). The chain's CDR3 is CASSLAWGPYEQYF. CDR3 sequence (DNA): TGTGCCAGCAGTTTAGCTTGGGGTCCCTACGAGCAGTACTTC.

There are a few counts of this clone. The sample carries other DNA sequences with the same CDR3. The V and J genes are TRBV28 and TRBJ2-1; tentatively, D is TRBD2 (6 bases). Germline V gene sequence: CDR1 MDHEN, CDR2 SYDVKM. The CDR3 is 13 residues long. V lost 8 bases, J lost 0 bases, and 8 bases lay in between. The CDR3 loop is CASRGSSYNEQFF. The CDR3 DNA sequence: TGTGCCAGCCGGGGGAGCTCCTACAATGAGCAGTTCTTC.

J is TRBJ2-3 and V is TRBV7-8; 9 bases fit TRBD2. With V trimmed by 6 bases and J by 4 bases, 11 bases remained unmatched. Germline lookup yields CDR1 SGHVS and CDR2 FQNEAQ. This CDR3 has 16 residues. The CDR3 protein is CASSYGAGGFADTQYF. The CDR3 DNA reads as TGTGCCAGCAGTTACGGGGCGGGAGGGTTTGCAGATACGCAGTATTTT.

The rearrangement joins TRBV2 to TRBJ2-1, with 8 bases identical to TRBD1. This CDR3 has 15 amino acids. The germline CDR1 and CDR2 sequences are SNHLY and FYNNEI. Trimming at V came to 8 bases and at J to 6 bases, leaving 12 bases not matched to a gene. As DNA, the CDR3 is TGTGCCAGCGGCTGGGGACAGGCGTTCGGCAATGAGCAGTTCTTC. This codes for CASGWGQAFGNEQFF.

The J gene is TRBJ1-5, the V gene TRBV7-9, with 10 bases matching TRBD1. J gave up 0 bases and V 5 bases, and 4 bases lay outside the gene matches. The CDR3 totals 16 residues. The germline V gene encodes CDR1 SEHNR and CDR2 FQNEAQ (reference sequence). CDR3 nucleotides: TGTGCCAGCAGCCGGACAGGGGGTTATAGCAATCAGCCCCAGCATTTT. It yields the protein CASSRTGGYSNQPQHF.

The rearrangement uses TRBV7-9 and TRBJ2-1; 8 nucleotides align to TRBD2. Germline V CDR1 and CDR2: SEHNR, FQNEAQ (reference sequence). Germline trimming cut 0 bases from V and 3 bases from J; bases unmatched to any gene: 4. This CDR3 is 16 amino acids long. The CDR3 loop reads CASSLAGGVNYNEQFF. The DNA for the CDR3 is TGTGCCAGCAGCTTAGCCGGGGGGGTGAACTACAATGAGCAGTTCTTC.

The chain employs TRBV2 and TRBJ1-3; possible D gene TRBD1, 5 bases. There are 15 residues in the CDR3. Germline assignment: CDR1 SNHLY and CDR2 FYNNEI. Trimming left V 6 bases short and J 3 bases short, with 15 bases between. Written as DNA, the CDR3 is TGTGCCAGCAGACTCCTACGGGACGTTGGAAACACCATATATTTT. This translates into CASRLLRDVGNTIYF.

The chain employs TRBV6-4 and TRBJ1-2; TRBD1 matches 9 bases. J was trimmed by 8 bases and V by 9 bases; bases with no gene match: 7. The V gene's germline CDR1 is MRHNA and CDR2 SNTAGT. This CDR3 is 12 amino acids long. CDR3 DNA: TGTGCCAGACCGGACAGGGGTTGGGGCTACACCTTC. It specifies CARPDRGWGYTF.

The chain is built from TRBV5-4 and TRBJ2-1, with TRBD2 matching over 7 bases. Germline CDR1 is SGHNT and CDR2 is YYREEE (reference sequence). The ends lost 1 base at V and 2 bases at J; junction bases unmatched: 6. This CDR3 comprises 16 residues. CDR3 sequence: CASSLLSGIPYNEQFF. The CDR3 DNA sequence: TGTGCCAGCAGCTTGTTGAGCGGGATCCCCTACAATGAGCAGTTCTTC.

The rearrangement links TRBV18 to TRBJ1-1; D may be TRBD1 (6 bases). Germline assignment: CDR1 KGHSH and CDR2 LQKENI. This CDR3 has 14 amino acids. Trimming cost V 5 bases and J 2 bases, with 12 bases left between them. CDR3 DNA sequence: TGTGCCAGCTCAGGCAGGGGAGGCAACACTGAAGCTTTCTTT. Translation gives CASSGRGGNTEAFF.